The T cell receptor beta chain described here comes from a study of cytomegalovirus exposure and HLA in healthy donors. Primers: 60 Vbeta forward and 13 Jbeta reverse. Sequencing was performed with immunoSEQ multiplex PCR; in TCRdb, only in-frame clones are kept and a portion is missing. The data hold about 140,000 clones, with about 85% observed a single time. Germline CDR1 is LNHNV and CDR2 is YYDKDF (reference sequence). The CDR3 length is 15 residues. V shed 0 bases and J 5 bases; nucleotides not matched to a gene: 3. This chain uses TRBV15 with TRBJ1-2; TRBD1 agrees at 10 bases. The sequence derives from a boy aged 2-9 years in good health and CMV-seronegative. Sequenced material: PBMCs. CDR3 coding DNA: TGTGCCACCAGCAGAGATAGGACAGGGGGATATGGCTACACCTTC. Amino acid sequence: CATSRDRTGGYGYTF.